This T cell receptor (beta chain) stems from a study of vaccination and CD4 T cells after COVID-19. Notes on the study in general: 304 of 307 vaccine-specific clones from convalescent patients were spike mono-reactive.

About this clonotype: Its matching antigen is unknown.

Sequence data for DNA of cultured CD4+ T cells were generated by the Oncomine TCR Beta short-read assay. Each CDR3 protein gets one entry after TCRdb re-called the PCR reads with MiXCR. The sample shows some 16,000 distinct CDR3 sequences, 53% of them seen only once. Treatment: roughly 11-day PBMC culture with coronavirus spike peptide pools or control peptides (ViraFEST assay). CDR3 length: 14 residues. V was clipped by 10 bases and J by 7 bases; unmatched bases: 6. Germline V gives CDR1 SNHLY, CDR2 FYNNEI. Sequencing was performed on CD4+ T cells from blood, cultured in vitro. The J gene is TRBJ2-1, the V gene TRBV2, with TRBD2 matching 14 bases. The receptor was derived from a human donor who had recovered from COVID-19. The CDR3 bases are TGTGCCACCAAAGGACTAGCGGGGGGTAATGAGCAGTTCTTC. It codes for CATKGLAGGNEQFF. Based on the CDR3 plus reference TRBV2 and TRBJ2-1, the full variable domain is EPEVTQTPSHQVTQMGQEVILRCVPISNHLYFYWYRQILGQKVEFLVSFYNNEISEKSEIFDDQFSVERPDGSNFTLKIRSTKLEDSAMYFCATKGLAGGNEQFFGPGTRLTVL.